Below, 21 T cell receptor beta chains from the same sample are listed, as sequenced in a study of blood T cell repertoires in COVID-19. This table comes from immunoSEQ multiplex PCR, and its TCRdb copy is limited to in-frame clones, with some not included. The data hold some 260,000 clones, with about 90% observed a single time. Specimen: peripheral blood. The receptors here all came from a young man with active or convalescent COVID-19.

The chain carries TRBV6-4 and TRBJ2-3, with 7 bases lining up with TRBD2. Germline CDR1 and CDR2: MRHNA and SNTAGT. The CDR3 sequence is 14 residues long. Unmatched junction bases numbered 2, after V lost 4 bases and J lost 1 base. This chain's CDR3 is CASSAAGGTDTQYF. The CDR3 nucleotides are TGTGCCAGCAGTGCTGCGGGGGGCACAGATACGCAGTATTTT.

The rearrangement links TRBV7-2 to TRBJ2-3, with 9 bases matching TRBD2. Looked up from germline, CDR1 is SGHTA and CDR2 is FQGNSA. J lost 1 base, V lost 1 base, and 3 bases had no gene match. The CDR3 totals 16 residues. The CDR3 bases are TGTGCCAGCAGCTTAGGAGCGGGGGGAGGCACAGATACGCAGTATTTT. Translation gives CASSLGAGGGTDTQYF.

J is TRBJ1-5 and V is TRBV2; D not certain. CDR1 is SNHLY, CDR2 FYNNEI, per germline. V lost 0 bases and J 0 bases, leaving 9 bases between the germline ends. The CDR3 contains 16 residues. CDR3: CASSEAYSISNQPQHF. The CDR3 DNA follows: TGTGCCAGCAGTGAAGCGTACTCGATTAGCAATCAGCCCCAGCATTTT.

The chain uses TRBV7-9 and TRBJ2-7; 13 bases are a match to TRBD2. Losses at the gene ends were 5 bases for V and 3 bases for J; bases not matched to a gene: 10. The V gene's germline CDR1 is SEHNR and CDR2 FQNEAQ (reference sequence). CDR3 length equals 17 residues. The CDR3 is CASSRWTSGSIGYEQYF. DNA of the CDR3: TGTGCCAGCAGCCGTTGGACTAGCGGGAGTATAGGCTACGAGCAGTACTTC. Filled out from reference TRBV7-9 and TRBJ2-7, the complete variable domain reads DTGVSQNPRHKITKRGQNVTFRCDPISEHNRLYWYRQTLGQGPEFLTYFQNEAQLEKSRLLSDRFSAERPKGSFSTLEIQRTEQGDSAMYLCASSRWTSGSIGYEQYFGPGTRLTVT.

Remarks on this clone: The junction departs from the called germline gene at one end, perhaps through a read error. The J gene is TRBJ1-2, the V gene TRBV7-2; a weak D match, TRBD1 (6 bases). The CDR3 length is 14 residues. Germline loops: CDR1 SGHTA, CDR2 FQGNSA. This chain's CDR3 is CASSLVTGTAWILF. In DNA, the CDR3 is TGTGCCAGCAGCTTAGTGACAGGCACTGCGTGGATCCTCTTC.

The chain is built from TRBV28 and TRBJ1-1; 7 bases line up with TRBD1. Germline loops: CDR1 MDHEN, CDR2 SYDVKM. V lost 2 bases, J lost 1 base, and 4 bases stayed unmatched. The length of the CDR3 is 15 residues. In DNA, the CDR3 is TGTGCCAGCAGTTTAAGGCAGGGGGGGAACACTGAAGCTTTCTTT. It codes for CASSLRQGGNTEAFF.

The gene calls are TRBV30 and TRBJ2-1, with D maybe TRBD2 (5 bases). Trimming removed 2 bases at V and 3 bases at J, with 26 bases between. Looked up from germline, CDR1 is GTSNPN and CDR2 is SVGIG (reference sequence). CDR3 size: 19 residues. CDR3: CAWSMRWAVGDKNYNEQFF. CDR3 nucleotide sequence: TGTGCCTGGAGTATGCGCTGGGCCGTCGGGGATAAAAACTACAATGAGCAGTTCTTC.

This clone came up many times. J is TRBJ1-1 and V is TRBV5-1; a weak D match, TRBD1 (5 bases). Germline assignment: CDR1 SGHRS and CDR2 YFSETQ. The CDR3 sequence is 16 residues long. V dropped 0 bases and J dropped 0 bases, with 12 bases sitting between them. The chain's CDR3 is CASSLDSGIMNTEAFF. CDR3 bases: TGCGCCAGCAGCTTGGATTCAGGGATCATGAACACTGAAGCTTTCTTT.

The chain couples TRBV7-2 to TRBJ1-1; TRBD1 might be the D (6 bases). CDR1 SGHTA and CDR2 FQGNSA come from the germline V gene. This CDR3 region has 15 residues. V shed 3 bases and J shed 5 bases, with 16 bases lying between them. Here the CDR3 DNA reads TGTGCCAGCAGCTTGGGCGTTGGGGGCGGGACTGAAGCTTTCTTT. This translates into CASSLGVGGGTEAFF.

The V and J genes are TRBV11-2 and TRBJ1-1; TRBD1 is a possible D gene (5 bases). The CDR3 has 16 residues. The V gene's germline CDR1 is SGHAT and CDR2 FQNNGV. Trimming pared 4 bases from V and 5 bases from J, leaving 20 bases between. The CDR3 loop is CASSSPGGALVTEAFF. CDR3 sequence (DNA): TGTGCCAGCAGCTCCCCCGGGGGAGCGTTGGTTACTGAAGCTTTCTTT.

The V call is TRBV18, the J call TRBJ2-5; TRBD1 might be the D (6 bases). The CDR3 is made up of 14 amino acids. Trimming shortened V by 2 bases and J by 5 bases, and 12 bases separated the two germline ends. The germline V gene encodes CDR1 KGHSH and CDR2 LQKENI. CDR3 amino acids: CASSPVTGTETQYF. CDR3 sequence (DNA): TGTGCCAGCTCACCAGTTACAGGGACGGAGACCCAGTACTTC.

There are a few counts of this clone. V and J are TRBV5-1 and TRBJ1-2; a possible D gene is TRBD1 (6 bases). Germline CDR1 is SGHRS and CDR2 is YFSETQ. This CDR3 contains 14 residues. V gave up 0 bases and J gave up 4 bases, with 10 bases separating them. CDR3 loop: CASSLEGGTYGYTF. The CDR3, as DNA: TGCGCCAGCAGCTTGGAAGGGGGAACCTATGGCTACACCTTC.

The chain is built from TRBV5-1 and TRBJ2-3; no reliable D call. The CDR3 extends over 15 amino acids. In germline, CDR1 is SGHRS, CDR2 YFSETQ. The ends were cut back, 2 bases at V and 0 bases at J, with 10 bases in the middle. This CDR3 reads CASSFQDPSTDTQYF. The DNA of the CDR3 is TGCGCCAGCAGCTTTCAGGATCCGAGCACAGATACGCAGTATTTT.

The DNA of the CDR3 is TGTGCCAGCAGCCAGACCCTTGTCGGGAGGGGGACAGATACGCAGTATTTT. This translates into CASSQTLVGRGTDTQYF. This chain joins TRBV4-2 and TRBJ2-3; 8 nucleotides line up with TRBD2. V dropped 3 bases and J dropped 3; count of bases not matched to a gene: 11. The CDR3 loop spans 17 amino acids. Germline V lookup: CDR1 LGHNA, CDR2 YNFKEQ.

This clone was counted ten times or more. The chain couples TRBV5-6 to TRBJ1-5, with TRBD1 as a possible D gene (5 bases). This CDR3 is 17 amino acids long. V dropped 2 bases and J dropped 1 base, with 16 bases sitting between them. CDR1 and CDR2 (germline): SGHDT, YYEEEE. DNA for the CDR3: TGTGCCAGCAGCTTAGAGCTTCGACAGATAAGCAATCAGCCCCAGCATTTT. This sequence encodes CASSLELRQISNQPQHF.

The chain carries TRBV9 and TRBJ2-3, with 10 nucleotides matching TRBD2. V was clipped by 0 bases and J by 2 bases; unmatched bases: 6. This CDR3 spans 17 amino acids. The germline gives CDR1 SGDLS, CDR2 YYNGEE. CDR3 protein: CASSVGLAGANTDTQYF. For the CDR3, the DNA is TGTGCCAGCAGCGTAGGGCTAGCGGGGGCCAACACAGATACGCAGTATTTT.

This rearrangement joins TRBV11-2 to TRBJ2-7; the D gene is possibly TRBD1 (6 bases). The germline CDR1 and CDR2 sequences are SGHAT and FQNNGV. There are 16 residues in the CDR3. Trimming took off 3 bases at V and 5 bases at J, with 20 bases between the two ends. DNA for the CDR3: TGTGCCAGCAGCTTTACTGGGACAACCTTCCTGGACGAGCAGTACTTC. Its translation: CASSFTGTTFLDEQYF.

The gene calls are TRBV7-3 and TRBJ2-5, with a tentative D call TRBD2 (5 bases). V was trimmed by 5 bases and J by 1 base, leaving 17 bases between them. The CDR3 runs 16 residues. Germline V gene sequence: CDR1 SGHTA, CDR2 FQGTGA. The CDR3, as DNA: TGTGCCAGCAGCCCGCAGCCCCTCCGGGGCCAAGAGACCCAGTACTTC. This codes for CASSPQPLRGQETQYF.

The J gene is TRBJ2-3, the V gene TRBV9, with 11 nucleotides matching TRBD2. The CDR3 consists of 15 residues. Germline CDR1 is SGDLS and CDR2 is YYNGEE. V gave up 3 bases and J gave up 1 base; unmatched junction bases: 1. Here the CDR3 reads CASSATSGGTDTQYF. DNA for the CDR3: TGTGCCAGCAGCGCGACTAGCGGGGGCACAGATACGCAGTATTTT.

V is TRBV7-2 and J is TRBJ1-1; 10 nucleotides agree with TRBD1. The CDR3 runs to 14 residues. V lost 4 bases and J lost 5; bases outside the gene matches: 4. The germline V gene has CDR1 SGHTA and CDR2 FQGNSA. The CDR3 DNA reads as TGTGCCAGCAGCTCGGGACAGGGGCCGACTGAAGCTTTCTTT. It encodes CASSSGQGPTEAFF.

This CDR3 reads CASSVRGGIDNQPQHF. The CDR3 DNA sequence: TGTGCCAGCAGTGTCCGGGGTGGGATTGACAATCAGCCCCAGCATTTT. This chain links TRBV6-1 with TRBJ1-5; D remains ambiguous. Deletions cut 4 bases from V and 3 bases from J, with 16 bases between. Germline values: CDR1 MNHNS, CDR2 SASEGT. The length of the CDR3 is 16 residues.